This T cell receptor (beta chain) stems from a study of shared clonotypes between healthy human individuals. The study, taken as a whole, reports: Collection of samples was limited to blood; tissue repertoires likely differ.

Of note for this clone: Its specificity is unknown.

Data came from immunoSEQ multiplex PCR; TCRdb stores just in-frame clones and leaves some out. This sample has 2 million to 2.5 million clones, with approximately 90% found just once. The length of the CDR3 is 11 residues. V was clipped by 5 bases and J by 5 bases, with 6 bases between them. Germline-derived CDR1 and CDR2 are LNHNV and YYDKDF (reference sequence). The sample consisted of naive CD4+ T cells from PBMCs. Noted subset: CD45RA+ positively selected. This sequence joins TRBV15 and TRBJ1-2; D not resolved. This TCR derives from a man younger than 35 in good health. Some clones in this sample may be carry-over from other donors' samples. As DNA, the CDR3 is TGTGCCACCAGCCCCGGGTATGGCTACACCTTC. Encoded protein: CATSPGYGYTF.